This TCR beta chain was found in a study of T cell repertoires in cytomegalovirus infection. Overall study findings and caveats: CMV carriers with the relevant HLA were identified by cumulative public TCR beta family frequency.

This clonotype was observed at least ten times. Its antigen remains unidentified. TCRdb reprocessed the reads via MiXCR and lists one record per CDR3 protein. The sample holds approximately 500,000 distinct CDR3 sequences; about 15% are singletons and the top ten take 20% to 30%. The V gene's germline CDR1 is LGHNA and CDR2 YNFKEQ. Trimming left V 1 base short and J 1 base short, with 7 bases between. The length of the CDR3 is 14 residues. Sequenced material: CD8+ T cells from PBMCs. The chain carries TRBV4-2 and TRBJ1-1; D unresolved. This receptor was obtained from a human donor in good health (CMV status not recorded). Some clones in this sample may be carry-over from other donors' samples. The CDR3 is CASSQALGNTEAFF. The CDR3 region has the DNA TGTGCCAGCAGCCAAGCTTTGGGGAACACTGAAGCTTTCTTT.